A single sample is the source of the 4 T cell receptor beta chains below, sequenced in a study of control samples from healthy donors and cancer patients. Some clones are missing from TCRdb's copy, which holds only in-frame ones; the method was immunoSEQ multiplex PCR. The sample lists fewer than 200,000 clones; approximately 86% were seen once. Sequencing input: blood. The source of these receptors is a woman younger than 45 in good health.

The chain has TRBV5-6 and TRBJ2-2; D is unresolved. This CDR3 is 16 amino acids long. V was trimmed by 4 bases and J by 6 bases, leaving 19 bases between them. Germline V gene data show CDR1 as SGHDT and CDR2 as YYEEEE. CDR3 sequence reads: CASSVRPIRSAGELFF. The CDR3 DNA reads TGTGCCAGCAGCGTGAGACCGATCCGCTCAGCCGGGGAGCTGTTTTTT.

The DNA for the CDR3 is TGTGCCACCAGCAGAGAATCGGCTACCGCATTATACAATGAGCAGTTCTTC. Its translation is CATSRESATALYNEQFF. The genes are TRBV15 and TRBJ2-1; D call uncertain. The CDR3 contains 17 residues. Germline CDR1 and CDR2: LNHNV and YYDKDF (reference sequence). V was shortened by 0 bases and J by 4 bases, with 16 bases between the two germline ends.

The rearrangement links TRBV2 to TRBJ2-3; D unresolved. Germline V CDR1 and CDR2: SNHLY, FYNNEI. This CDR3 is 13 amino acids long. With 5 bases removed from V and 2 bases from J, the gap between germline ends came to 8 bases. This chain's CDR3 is CASSKEYTDTQYF. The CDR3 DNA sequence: TGTGCCAGCAGTAAGGAGTACACAGATACGCAGTATTTT.

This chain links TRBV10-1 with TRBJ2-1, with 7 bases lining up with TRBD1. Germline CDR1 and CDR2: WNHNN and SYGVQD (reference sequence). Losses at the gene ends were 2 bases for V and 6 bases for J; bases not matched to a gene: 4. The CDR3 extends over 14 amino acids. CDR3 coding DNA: TGCGCCAGCAGTGAGAACTCAGGGGGCAATGAGCAGTTCTTC. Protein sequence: CASSENSGGNEQFF.